This entry lists 22 T cell receptor beta chains sequenced from one sample in a study of blood T cell repertoires in COVID-19 (TCRdb year 2020). The library relied on the immunoSEQ multiplex PCR assay. This immuneACCESS table, as held by TCRdb, lists in-frame sequences with V and J called but not all clones. Of the missing ones, under half trace to an unresolved V gene in checked studies; the others have no known cause. Present in this sample are some 99,000 clones, around 75% of which were seen just once. Of the sample, roughly a quarter is held by the ten largest clones. Material for sequencing was peripheral blood. These TCRs come from a man aged 70 or older with acute or convalescent COVID-19.

The V gene is TRBV15, the J gene TRBJ2-7, with 11 bases identical to TRBD2. The ends lost 3 bases at V and 7 bases at J; junction bases unmatched: 5. CDR3 length: 14 amino acids. Germline CDR1 reads LNHNV; CDR2 reads YYDKDF (reference sequence). The CDR3 loop reads CATSSPGLADEQYF. CDR3 nucleotide sequence: TGTGCCACCAGCAGTCCGGGACTAGCGGATGAGCAGTACTTC.

J is TRBJ1-2 and V is TRBV4-2; tentatively, D is TRBD1 (5 bases). There are 14 residues in the CDR3. V dropped 0 bases and J dropped 6 bases, with 11 bases sitting between them. Germline V gives CDR1 LGHNA, CDR2 YNFKEQ. The CDR3 DNA reads TGTGCCAGCAGCCAAGAGGCGGGGCCGGATGGCTACACCTTC. Translating it yields CASSQEAGPDGYTF.

The chain recombines TRBV7-6 with TRBJ1-2; TRBD1 is a possible D gene (5 bases). This CDR3 comprises 15 residues. The germline V gene has CDR1 SGHVS and CDR2 FNYEAQ. Trimming stripped 5 bases from V and 2 bases from J, with 15 bases between. The CDR3 DNA is TGTGCCAGCAGCCCTAGACAGACCTCAAACTATGGCTACACCTTC. Its protein is CASSPRQTSNYGYTF. Together with reference TRBV7-6 and TRBJ1-2, the CDR3 gives the full variable domain: GAGVSQSPRYKVTKRGQDVALRCDPISGHVSLYWYRQALGQGPEFLTYFNYEAQQDKSGLPNDRFSAERPEGSISTLTIQRTEQRDSAMYRCASSPRQTSNYGYTFGSGTRLTVV.

The chain employs TRBV3-1 (or the pseudogene TRBV3-2) and TRBJ1-5; a possible D gene is TRBD1 (5 bases). The CDR3 extends over 15 amino acids. Trimming removed 4 bases from V and 5 bases from J, with 15 bases in between. Germline values: CDR1 LGHDT, CDR2 YNNKEL (reference sequence). The CDR3 DNA sequence: TGTGCCAGCAGCCGTATCAGGGTAGCGGATCAGCCCCAGCATTTT. Its translation is CASSRIRVADQPQHF.

V gene TRBV2 combines with J gene TRBJ1-3; 8 bases fit TRBD1. The CDR3 contains 15 residues. Per germline, CDR1 SNHLY and CDR2 FYNNEI. The trim removed 7 bases at V and 0 bases at J, leaving 5 bases unmatched. This CDR3 is CASTRTGSSGNTIYF. CDR3 coding DNA: TGTGCCAGCACCAGGACAGGGAGCTCTGGAAACACCATATATTTT.

The table lists this clone with a few counts. This chain joins TRBV28 and TRBJ1-1; 10 bases fit TRBD1. V was pared by 5 bases and J by 3 bases, with 9 bases of the junction left unmatched. This CDR3 is 16 amino acids long. Germline-derived CDR1 and CDR2 are MDHEN and SYDVKM. As DNA, the CDR3 is TGTGCCAGCAGTCTCGGGACAGGGGCCGGCGACACTGAAGCTTTCTTT. Translation: CASSLGTGAGDTEAFF. Combining the CDR3 with reference TRBV28 and TRBJ1-1 gives the whole variable domain DVKVTQSSRYLVKRTGEKVFLECVQDMDHENMFWYRQDPGLGLRLIYFSYDVKMKEKGDIPEGYSVSREKKERFSLILESASTNQTSMYLCASSLGTGAGDTEAFFGQGTRLTVV.

V usage is TRBV4-1 and J usage is TRBJ2-7; 10 bases match TRBD2. Germline CDR1 is MGHRA and CDR2 is YSYEKL. The J segment lost 3 bases and the V segment lost 1 base, leaving 3 bases of the junction unmatched. The CDR3 has 15 residues. CDR3 sequence reads: CASSQGLAGVYEQYF. For the CDR3, the DNA is TGCGCCAGCAGCCAAGGGCTAGCGGGAGTCTACGAGCAGTACTTC.

This chain uses TRBV11-3 with TRBJ2-3; 13 bases map to TRBD2. The V and J ends lost 4 bases and 3 bases, in that order; junction bases with no gene match: 1. The CDR3 extends over 15 amino acids. Germline assignment: CDR1 SGHNT and CDR2 YENEEA. CDR3: CASSSGLAGTDTQYF. CDR3 coding DNA: TGTGCCAGCAGCTCGGGACTAGCGGGGACAGATACGCAGTATTTT.

The chain uses TRBV28 and TRBJ1-1; D is ambiguous. V was clipped by 6 bases and J by 0 bases, with 11 bases between them. Germline-derived CDR1 and CDR2 are MDHEN and SYDVKM. The CDR3 spans 14 residues. CDR3 sequence: CASSRSTVNTEAFF. The CDR3 coding sequence is TGTGCCAGCAGCCGCTCTACAGTGAACACTGAAGCTTTCTTT.

This rearrangement joins TRBV5-1 to TRBJ1-4, with a weak D call TRBD1 (5 bases). Trimming left V 4 bases short and J 11 bases short, with 18 bases between. The CDR3 has 14 amino acids. Germline V lookup: CDR1 SGHRS, CDR2 YFSETQ. CDR3 coding DNA: TGCGCCAGCAGCCCTGGAGGGGCCGGCGTGAAACTGTTTTTT. Amino acids: CASSPGGAGVKLFF.

This sequence joins TRBV6-2 or TRBV6-3 and TRBJ2-2; D call uncertain. CDR3 length equals 13 residues. Germline V lookup: CDR1 MNHEY, CDR2 SVGEGT. The V end was cut by 4 bases, the J end by 6 bases, with 9 bases between. The CDR3 DNA follows: TGTGCCAGCAGTTCCTACGCGGCCGGGGAGCTGTTTTTT. Its protein is CASSSYAAGELFF.

The chain carries TRBV7-8 and TRBJ1-6; TRBD1 matches 7 bases. The V segment lost 1 base and the J segment 6 bases; nucleotides outside the gene matches: 3. From germline, CDR1 is SGHVS and CDR2 FQNEAQ. This CDR3 is 15 amino acids long. The DNA for the CDR3 is TGTGCCAGCAGCTTAGAAGGGACAGTTAATTCACCCCTCCACTTT. It yields the protein CASSLEGTVNSPLHF.

V is TRBV7-6 and J is TRBJ2-3; 13 nucleotides line up with TRBD2. Germline assignment: CDR1 SGHVS and CDR2 FNYEAQ. V shed 0 bases and J 3 bases; nucleotides not matched to a gene: 3. The CDR3 has 17 amino acids. The CDR3 is CASSLARTSGRTDTQYF. CDR3 nucleotide sequence: TGTGCCAGCAGCTTAGCGCGGACTAGCGGGAGAACAGATACGCAGTATTTT.

This chain joins TRBV7-9 and TRBJ1-5; TRBD1 aligns across 7 bases. Germline assignment: CDR1 SEHNR and CDR2 FQNEAQ (reference sequence). The CDR3 totals 15 residues. V trimming: 4 bases; J trimming: 7 bases; junction bases outside the gene matches: 10. CDR3 sequence reads: CASSSGTAHGQPQHF. The CDR3 DNA reads TGTGCCAGCAGCTCCGGGACAGCCCACGGGCAGCCCCAGCATTTT.

V and J are TRBV7-2 and TRBJ2-1; the D gene is possibly TRBD2 (5 bases). Germline CDR1 and CDR2: SGHTA and FQGNSA. The CDR3 is 15 residues long. Trimming took off 7 bases at V and 6 bases at J, with 19 bases between the two ends. The CDR3 sequence is CASTPTRLGGNEQFF. The CDR3 nucleotides are TGTGCCAGCACCCCCACTCGGCTAGGAGGCAATGAGCAGTTCTTC.

Only a few counts were recorded for this clone. V is TRBV19 and J is TRBJ1-1; D possibly corresponds to TRBD1 (6 bases). This CDR3 comprises 12 residues. The germline V gene encodes CDR1 LNHDA and CDR2 SQIVND (reference sequence). V dropped 10 bases and J dropped 2 bases, with 11 bases sitting between them. DNA for the CDR3: TGTGCCATTATGGACAGAAACACTGAAGCTTTCTTT. Protein product: CAIMDRNTEAFF.

This clone was counted between two and nine times. V is TRBV14 and J is TRBJ2-3; 8 bases fit TRBD2. V was clipped by 4 bases and J by 4 bases; unmatched bases: 7. Germline V gene data show CDR1 as SGHDN and CDR2 as FVKESK. The CDR3 spans 15 residues. The CDR3: CASSPGAGDSDTQYF. DNA of the CDR3: TGTGCCAGCAGCCCTGGAGCGGGAGACTCAGATACGCAGTATTTT.

The gene calls are TRBV4-2 and TRBJ1-3; 7 bases are shared with TRBD1. Germline lookup yields CDR1 LGHNA and CDR2 YNFKEQ. The J segment lost 0 bases and the V segment lost 0 bases, leaving 5 bases of the junction unmatched. The CDR3 is made up of 17 amino acids. CDR3 in amino acids: CASSQEGAGGSGNTIYF. The CDR3, as DNA: TGTGCCAGCAGCCAAGAGGGAGCAGGGGGCTCTGGAAACACCATATATTTT.

The chain links TRBV6-5 to TRBJ2-4; possible D gene TRBD1, 5 bases. The CDR3 runs to 15 residues. Germline CDR1 and CDR2: MNHEY and SVGAGI. Trimming pared 5 bases from V and 2 bases from J, leaving 13 bases between. CDR3 amino acids: CASSIKGDTKNIQYF. CDR3 bases: TGTGCCAGCAGTATTAAAGGGGATACCAAAAACATTCAGTACTTC.

The CDR3 coding sequence is TGTGCCAGTAGTTGGACAACGAACACCGGGGAGCTGTTTTTT. Its protein is CASSWTTNTGELFF. The chain links TRBV19 to TRBJ2-2; a weak D match, TRBD1 (5 bases). The germline gives CDR1 LNHDA, CDR2 SQIVND (reference sequence). V lost 5 bases and J 0 bases, leaving 7 bases between the germline ends. The CDR3 consists of 14 residues. The full variable domain, with the rest looked up from reference TRBV19 and TRBJ2-2, is DGGITQSPKYLFRKEGQNVTLSCEQNLNHDAMYWYRQDPGQGLRLIYYSQIVNDFQKGDIAEGYSVSREKKESFPLTVTSAQKNPTAFYLCASSWTTNTGELFFGEGSRLTVL.

This chain uses TRBV19 with TRBJ1-2; D remains unclear. CDR1 LNHDA and CDR2 SQIVND come from the germline V gene (reference sequence). V lost 1 base to trimming and J lost 4 bases, with 10 bases between them. CDR3 size: 14 residues. CDR3 bases: TGTGCCAGTAGTATAGGCGGAGGCGCCTATGGCTACACCTTC. Protein sequence: CASSIGGGAYGYTF.

The chain is built from TRBV28 and TRBJ1-6; the match to TRBD1 covers 8 bases. The V gene end was trimmed by 5 bases and the J gene end by 6 bases; junction bases not matched to a gene: 6. Per the germline V gene, CDR1 is MDHEN and CDR2 is SYDVKM. The CDR3 has 15 amino acids. CDR3 sequence: CASSPIDRGNSPLHF. The CDR3, as DNA: TGTGCCAGCAGTCCGATAGACAGGGGTAATTCACCCCTCCACTTT. The variable domain in full, with the rest retrieved from reference TRBV28 and TRBJ1-6, is DVKVTQSSRYLVKRTGEKVFLECVQDMDHENMFWYRQDPGLGLRLIYFSYDVKMKEKGDIPEGYSVSREKKERFSLILESASTNQTSMYLCASSPIDRGNSPLHFGNGTRLTVT.